The present T cell receptor (beta chain) was sequenced within a study of CD8 T cells in Susac syndrome. RNA, at about 0.45 to 1 ug, was reverse transcribed with random hexamers. TCRdb recomputed calls from the immunoSEQ multiplex PCR reads with MiXCR, one row per CDR3 protein. The table includes 150,000 to 200,000 distinct CDR3 sequences, 95% detected once. The germline V gene encodes CDR1 SGDLS and CDR2 YYNGEE. V was trimmed by 2 bases and J by 7 bases, leaving 6 bases between them. CDR3 size: 12 residues. Material for sequencing was CD8+ T cells from PBMCs. V and J are TRBV9 and TRBJ2-2; D uncertain. The clonotype originates from a human donor with multiple sclerosis. In DNA form, the CDR3 reads TGTGCCAGCAGCGTGAGTGACGGGGAGCTGTTTTTT. Its protein is CASSVSDGELFF.